This T cell receptor beta chain derives from a study of cytomegalovirus exposure and HLA in healthy donors. Study-wide findings and caveats: A later analysis linked a missense DCLRE1C variant to TCR beta V- and J-gene trimming.

The trim removed 6 bases at V and 3 bases at J, leaving 9 bases unmatched. CDR3 length: 15 amino acids. In germline, CDR1 is SGHRS, CDR2 YFSETQ. Both 60 Vbeta primers and 13 Jbeta primers went into the PCR. Sequencing used immunoSEQ multiplex PCR; TCRdb keeps in-frame clones, though not all of them. The sample consists of about 120,000 clones, about 74% of them appearing once. As to this clone: As yet, its antigen is unknown.

The source material was PBMCs. V gene TRBV5-1 combines with J gene TRBJ2-7, with 10 bases matching TRBD1. The receptor was derived from a woman aged 40 to 55 in good health and CMV-seropositive. CDR3 protein: CASNDRTGGIYEQYF. DNA of the CDR3: TGCGCCAGCAATGACCGGACAGGGGGTATCTACGAGCAGTACTTC.